This T cell receptor beta chain appears in the sequencing data of a study of naive and memory T cell subsets. The beta constant-region primer was an equimolar mix of two oligonucleotides covering TRBC1 and TRBC2. Ligated cDNA was amplified by four rounds of PCR with nested alpha and beta constant-region primers and SP2. One entry per CDR3 protein, called by TCRdb with MiXCR from the UMI-ligation and nested PCR reads. Of over 130,000 distinct CDR3 sequences in the sample, about 20% were seen once. Germline V CDR1 and CDR2: SGHDT, YYEEEE. The CDR3 loop spans 16 amino acids. V lost 0 bases and J lost 2, with 11 bases in between. Overnight CMV lysate stimulation of fresh PBMCs defined donor CMV status by CD4+ IFNgamma. Cells stained for CD3, CD4, CD8, CD45RA and CD27 were sorted into four subsets. This clonotype was found a few times. Its specificity is unknown. Findings and caveats of the study: Especially in CD8 cells, naive repertoires contained a few larger clonotypes, possibly CD45RA-re-expressing memory cells. From naive to CM, EM and EMRA, diversity decreased and Gini increased.

The source of this sequence is a human donor in good health. The V and J genes are TRBV5-6 and TRBJ2-2, with a weak D call TRBD1 (5 bases). Sequenced sample: naive CD8+ T cells from blood. CDR3 coding DNA: TGTGCCAGCAGCTTGGGTTGGACAACAAACACCGGGGAGCTGTTTTTT. This codes for CASSLGWTTNTGELFF. Filled out from reference TRBV5-6 and TRBJ2-2, the complete variable domain reads DAGVTQSPTHLIKTRGQQVTLRCSPKSGHDTVSWYQQALGQGPQFIFQYYEEEERQRGNFPDRFSGHQFPNYSSELNVNALLLGDSALYLCASSLGWTTNTGELFFGEGSRLTVL.